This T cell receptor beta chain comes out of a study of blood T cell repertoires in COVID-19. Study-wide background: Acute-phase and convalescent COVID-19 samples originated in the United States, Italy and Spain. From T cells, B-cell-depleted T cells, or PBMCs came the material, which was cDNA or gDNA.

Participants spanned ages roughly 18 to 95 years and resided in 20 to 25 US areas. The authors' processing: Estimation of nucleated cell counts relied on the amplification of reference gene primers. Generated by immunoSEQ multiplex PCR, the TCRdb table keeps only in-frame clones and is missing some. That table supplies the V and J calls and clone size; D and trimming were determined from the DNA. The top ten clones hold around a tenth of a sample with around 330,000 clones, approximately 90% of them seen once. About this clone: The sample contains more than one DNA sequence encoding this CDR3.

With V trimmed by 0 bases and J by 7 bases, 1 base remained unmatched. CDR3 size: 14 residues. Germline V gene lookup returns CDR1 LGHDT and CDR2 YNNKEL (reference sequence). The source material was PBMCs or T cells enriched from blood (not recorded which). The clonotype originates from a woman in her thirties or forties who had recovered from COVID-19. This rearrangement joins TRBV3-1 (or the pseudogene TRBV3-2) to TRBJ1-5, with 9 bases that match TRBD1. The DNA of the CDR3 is TGTGCCAGCAGCCAAGAGACAGGGGGGCAGCCCCAGCATTTT. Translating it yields CASSQETGGQPQHF.